This T cell receptor beta chain was obtained from a study of T cells in Graves' hyperthyroidism and ophthalmopathy. For the study at large: Sampling of peripheral blood happened at initial diagnosis, prior to any treatment. General study results and limits: In blood, most of the thyroid clonotypes expanded above 0.001 were also present.

Amplification of TCR beta CDR3 regions was performed using RNA transcripts as template. Researchers ran a first-round RT-PCR on the TCR CDR3 using the HTBI primer set. Each CDR3 protein is one row after TCRdb ran MiXCR on the multiplex PCR reads. The sample contains 450,000 to 650,000 distinct CDR3 sequences, more than 13% of which appear only once. The germline V gene encodes CDR1 MNHEY and CDR2 SVGAGI. The V and J ends lost 4 bases and 8 bases respectively, with 23 bases between them. CDR3 size: 16 residues. Used for diagnoses were clinical symptoms, serum thyroxine and TRAb, thyroid ultrasound and orbital computed tomography. In the case of this clonotype: Its antigen is unidentified.

Material for sequencing was blood. V is TRBV6-5 and J is TRBJ1-1; perhaps TRBD1 as D (5 bases). The TCR comes from a woman under 30 with Graves' ophthalmopathy. The CDR3 sequence is CASSSTSGTPMVEAFF. Here the CDR3 DNA reads TGTGCCAGCAGTTCTACCTCTGGGACTCCAATGGTGGAAGCTTTCTTT.